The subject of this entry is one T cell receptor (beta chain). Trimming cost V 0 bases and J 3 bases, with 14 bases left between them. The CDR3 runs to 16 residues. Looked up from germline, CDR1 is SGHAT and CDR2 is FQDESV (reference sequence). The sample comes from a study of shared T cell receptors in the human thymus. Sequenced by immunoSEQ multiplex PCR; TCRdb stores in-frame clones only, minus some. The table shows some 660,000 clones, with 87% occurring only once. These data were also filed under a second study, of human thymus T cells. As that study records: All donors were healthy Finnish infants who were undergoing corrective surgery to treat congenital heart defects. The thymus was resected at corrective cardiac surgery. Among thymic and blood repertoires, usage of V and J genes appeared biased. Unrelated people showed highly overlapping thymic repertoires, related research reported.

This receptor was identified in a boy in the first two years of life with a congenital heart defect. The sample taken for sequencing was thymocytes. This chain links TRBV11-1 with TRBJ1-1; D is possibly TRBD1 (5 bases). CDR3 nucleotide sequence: TGTGCCAGCAGCTTAGCTAGGGAGGGGCTGGACACTGAAGCTTTCTTT. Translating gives CASSLAREGLDTEAFF.